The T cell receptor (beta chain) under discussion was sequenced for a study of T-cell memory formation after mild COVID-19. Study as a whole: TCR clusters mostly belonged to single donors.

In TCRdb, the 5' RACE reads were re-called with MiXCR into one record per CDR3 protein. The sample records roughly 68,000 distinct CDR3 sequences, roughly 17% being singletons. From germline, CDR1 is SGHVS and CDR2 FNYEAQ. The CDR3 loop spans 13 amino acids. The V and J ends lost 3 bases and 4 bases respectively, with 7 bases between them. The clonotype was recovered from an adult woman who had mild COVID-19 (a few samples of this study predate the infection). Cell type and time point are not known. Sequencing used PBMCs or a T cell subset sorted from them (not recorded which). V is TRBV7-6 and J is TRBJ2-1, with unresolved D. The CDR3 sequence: CASSFELYNEQFF. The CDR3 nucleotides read TGTGCCAGCAGCTTCGAACTTTACAATGAGCAGTTCTTC. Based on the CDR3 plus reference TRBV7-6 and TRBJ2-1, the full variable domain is GAGVSQSPRYKVTKRGQDVALRCDPISGHVSLYWYRQALGQGPEFLTYFNYEAQQDKSGLPNDRFSAERPEGSISTLTIQRTEQRDSAMYRCASSFELYNEQFFGPGTRLTVL.